By its share, the clone carrying this T cell receptor beta chain is hyperexpanded (1% or more). What it binds is unknown. This specimen comes from a study of spatial heterogeneity in lung cancer. General study points: One measure, the expanded intratumoral alpha and beta TCR count, tracked tumor mutation counts.

The time point is: sample taken at primary tumor resection. Trimming removed 2 bases at V and 9 bases at J, with 11 bases between. The CDR3 consists of 14 residues. TCRdb ran MiXCR on the 5' RACE reads and lists one entry per CDR3 protein. The table shows about 3,000 distinct CDR3 sequences, with about 52% occurring only once. The rearrangement links TRBV12-3 or TRBV12-4 to TRBJ1-6; D might be TRBD1 (5 bases). The TCR comes from a male donor with early-stage non-small cell lung cancer. The sample was lung tumor tissue, taken at surgery. This CDR3 reads CASSLFGGSSPLHF. The CDR3 coding sequence is TGTGCCAGCAGTTTATTCGGGGGAAGTTCACCCCTCCACTTT.